This passage covers 32 T cell receptor beta chains from one sample sequenced in a study of shared clonotypes between healthy human individuals. Assay used: immunoSEQ multiplex PCR; TCRdb lists only in-frame clones, some missing. This sample yields under 600,000 clones, of which more than 95% are seen a single time; around 0.06% belongs to the top ten. Sequenced sample: naive CD4+ T cells sorted from blood. Subset: CD45RA+ positively selected. The receptors were sampled from a woman aged 25 to 45 in good health.

The V and J genes are TRBV19 and TRBJ1-1; D is unresolved. Trimming removed 8 bases at V and 5 bases at J, with 21 bases between. The germline gives CDR1 LNHDA, CDR2 SQIVND (reference sequence). The CDR3 covers 15 residues. This chain's CDR3 is CASHGSDILGTEAFF. CDR3 DNA: TGTGCCAGTCATGGATCCGATATACTGGGGACTGAAGCTTTCTTT.

The chain carries TRBV15 and TRBJ2-1, with D tentatively TRBD1 (6 bases). V dropped 6 bases and J dropped 5 bases, with 11 bases sitting between them. Germline V gives CDR1 LNHNV, CDR2 YYDKDF (reference sequence). The CDR3 runs 13 residues. Written as DNA, the CDR3 is TGTGCCACCAGAGGGGGTACCCACAATGAGCAGTTCTTC. Protein sequence: CATRGGTHNEQFF.

V is TRBV18 and J is TRBJ1-1, with D maybe TRBD1 (6 bases). V was clipped by 6 bases and J by 6 bases, with 11 bases between them. There are 12 residues in the CDR3. The germline gives CDR1 KGHSH, CDR2 LQKENI. The CDR3 DNA reads TGTGCCAGCTCTAACAGGGTGGCTGAAGCTTTCTTT. It yields the protein CASSNRVAEAFF.

The chain carries TRBV28 and TRBJ2-3, with a possible D match to TRBD1 (6 bases). This CDR3 comprises 16 residues. Germline values: CDR1 MDHEN, CDR2 SYDVKM. Trimming pared 4 bases from V and 2 bases from J, leaving 16 bases between. CDR3 in DNA: TGTGCCAGCAGTTGGGGAAACGCAGGGGCCACAGATACGCAGTATTTT. Translating gives CASSWGNAGATDTQYF.

The rearrangement uses TRBV4-1 and TRBJ1-4; 11 nucleotides match TRBD1. Germline V lookup: CDR1 MGHRA, CDR2 YSYEKL. V dropped 1 base and J dropped 6; count of bases not matched to a gene: 1. The CDR3 totals 15 residues. CDR3 residues: CASSQGDRGYEKLFF. The CDR3 DNA follows: TGCGCCAGCAGCCAAGGGGACAGGGGGTATGAAAAACTGTTTTTT.

The rearrangement links TRBV11-2 to TRBJ2-5, with D maybe TRBD2 (6 bases). Looked up from germline, CDR1 is SGHAT and CDR2 is FQNNGV. Trimming took off 1 base at V and 1 base at J, with 10 bases between the two ends. This CDR3 is built from 15 residues. CDR3 residues: CASSLVAGIQETQYF. CDR3 DNA: TGTGCCAGCAGCTTAGTCGCGGGGATCCAAGAGACCCAGTACTTC.

This chain connects TRBV27 to TRBJ2-7; D uncertain. Germline CDR1 MNHEY, CDR2 SMNVEV (reference sequence). The CDR3 has 14 residues. V was shortened by 0 bases and J by 0 bases, with 6 bases between the two germline ends. CDR3 sequence: CASSLSRSSYEQYF. The CDR3 DNA is TGTGCCAGCAGTTTATCCCGGAGCTCCTACGAGCAGTACTTC.

V is TRBV10-1 and J is TRBJ2-7; 9 bases fit TRBD2. V gave up 3 bases and J gave up 6 bases; unmatched junction bases: 9. The CDR3 is made up of 15 amino acids. The germline V gene has CDR1 WNHNN and CDR2 SYGVQD (reference sequence). The CDR3 protein is CASSDSISGSFEQYF. For the CDR3, the DNA is TGCGCCAGCAGTGATTCCATTAGCGGGAGTTTCGAGCAGTACTTC.

The chain employs TRBV19 and TRBJ1-6; D is unclear. The CDR3 is made up of 15 amino acids. The V end lost 3 bases, the J end lost 8 bases, and 14 bases lay between the germline ends. CDR1 is LNHDA, CDR2 SQIVND, per germline (reference sequence). The CDR3 loop is CASSIGGRGDSPLHF. In nucleotides, the CDR3 is TGTGCCAGTAGTATCGGCGGCCGTGGGGATTCACCCCTCCACTTT.

This sequence joins TRBV10-3 and TRBJ2-7; no definite D call. Germline-derived CDR1 and CDR2 are ENHRY and SYGVKD. The CDR3 extends over 14 amino acids. With 0 bases removed from V and 3 bases from J, the gap between germline ends came to 9 bases. The CDR3 bases are TGTGCCATCAGTGAGTCGGGCAGGATCTACGAGCAGTACTTC. Residues: CAISESGRIYEQYF.

This chain joins TRBV29-1 and TRBJ1-2, with 7 bases matching TRBD1. Germline V gene data show CDR1 as SQVTM and CDR2 as ANQGSEA. The CDR3 totals 14 residues. The junction had 17 bases not matched to a gene; V was cut back by 2 bases and J by 14 bases. Here the CDR3 reads CSVESNGKGGWRTF. For the CDR3, the DNA is TGCAGCGTTGAATCTAACGGCAAAGGGGGCTGGAGGACCTTC.

The chain couples TRBV2 to TRBJ2-1; either TRBD1 or TRBD2 may supply D (5 bases each). The CDR3 extends over 15 amino acids. Germline V lookup: CDR1 SNHLY, CDR2 FYNNEI. Trimming shortened V by 3 bases and J by 7 bases, and 16 bases separated the two germline ends. CDR3 coding DNA: TGTGCCAGCAGTGATTGGGGGAGTGCAGTTAATGAGCAGTTCTTC. Its translation is CASSDWGSAVNEQFF.

The genes are TRBV6-1 and TRBJ1-5, with 7 bases matching TRBD1. The CDR3 contains 14 residues. From germline, CDR1 is MNHNS and CDR2 SASEGT. V lost 4 bases to trimming and J lost 7 bases; unmatched junction nucleotides: 7. The CDR3, as DNA: TGTGCCAGCAGTGGAACCAGGGGGGACCAGCCCCAGCATTTT. This translates into CASSGTRGDQPQHF.

This chain joins TRBV4-2 and TRBJ1-2; 9 nucleotides match TRBD1. The CDR3 covers 15 residues. The V and J ends lost 5 bases and 6 bases, in that order; junction bases with no gene match: 10. Germline loops: CDR1 LGHNA, CDR2 YNFKEQ. This CDR3 reads CASSARDREIHGYTF. Here the CDR3 DNA reads TGTGCCAGCAGCGCACGGGACAGGGAAATTCATGGCTACACCTTC.

Details on this clone: Other DNA variants within this sample encode the same CDR3. The V and J genes are TRBV5-1 and TRBJ2-1, with 11 bases aligning to TRBD2. V was clipped by 0 bases and J by 4 bases; unmatched bases: 3. Germline V gene data show CDR1 as SGHRS and CDR2 as YFSETQ. This CDR3 is 16 amino acids long. The DNA of the CDR3 is TGCGCCAGCAGCTTGGCGGGGACTAGCGGTTACAATGAGCAGTTCTTC. Protein sequence: CASSLAGTSGYNEQFF.

The V and J genes are TRBV5-1 and TRBJ2-3, with D possibly being TRBD2 (7 bases). Germline V CDR1 and CDR2: SGHRS, YFSETQ. V gave up 1 base and J gave up 3 bases, with 15 bases separating them. This CDR3 is built from 16 residues. This CDR3 is CASSLLPGGSTDTQYF. In nucleotides, the CDR3 is TGCGCCAGCAGCTTGTTGCCGGGGGGCTCTACAGATACGCAGTATTTT.

V and J are TRBV28 and TRBJ1-5; D call uncertain. The ends were cut back, 2 bases at V and 8 bases at J, with 13 bases in the middle. CDR3 length: 14 residues. Germline CDR1 and CDR2: MDHEN and SYDVKM. CDR3 nucleotide sequence: TGTGCCAGCAGTTTAAACCCGGCGGGAGAGCCCCAGCATTTT. Translation: CASSLNPAGEPQHF.

J is TRBJ1-6 and V is TRBV18; 8 bases match TRBD1. The trim removed 1 base at V and 9 bases at J, leaving 11 bases unmatched. Germline values: CDR1 KGHSH, CDR2 LQKENI. The CDR3 contains 17 residues. The CDR3 DNA follows: TGTGCCAGCTCACCACAAGTCCCCGGACAGGGTGGTTCACCCCTCCACTTT. This encodes CASSPQVPGQGGSPLHF.

V usage is TRBV7-3 and J usage is TRBJ2-1, with D perhaps TRBD2 (6 bases). This CDR3 is 13 amino acids long. Trimming removed 6 bases from V and 9 bases from J, with 15 bases in between. Germline CDR1 SGHTA, CDR2 FQGTGA. The CDR3 sequence is CASSPTLGGEQFF. For the CDR3, the DNA is TGTGCCAGCAGTCCAACACTCGGGGGTGAGCAGTTCTTC.

V is TRBV25-1 and J is TRBJ2-7; 8 nucleotides agree with TRBD2. V gave up 6 bases and J gave up 3 bases; unmatched junction bases: 10. This CDR3 has 15 amino acids. From germline, CDR1 is MGHDK and CDR2 SYGVNS. The CDR3 reads CASSKGETSVYEQYF. The DNA for the CDR3 is TGTGCCAGCAGCAAAGGGGAGACTAGCGTCTACGAGCAGTACTTC.

The J gene is TRBJ2-1, the V gene TRBV28; D perhaps matches TRBD2 (6 bases). The CDR3 has 15 residues. From germline, CDR1 is MDHEN and CDR2 SYDVKM. V lost 3 bases to trimming and J lost 5 bases, with 14 bases between them. The chain's CDR3 is CASSLEGLGNNEQFF. CDR3 in DNA: TGTGCCAGCAGTTTGGAGGGACTCGGAAACAATGAGCAGTTCTTC. The full variable domain, completed using reference TRBV28 and TRBJ2-1, is DVKVTQSSRYLVKRTGEKVFLECVQDMDHENMFWYRQDPGLGLRLIYFSYDVKMKEKGDIPEGYSVSREKKERFSLILESASTNQTSMYLCASSLEGLGNNEQFFGPGTRLTVL.

The V call is TRBV5-1, the J call TRBJ1-1, with 7 bases lining up with TRBD1. The germline V gene has CDR1 SGHRS and CDR2 YFSETQ. The CDR3 length is 16 residues. V gave up 4 bases and J gave up 0 bases; unmatched junction bases: 9. The CDR3 region is CASSDRTGAMNTEAFF. The CDR3 DNA is TGCGCCAGCAGCGATCGGACAGGAGCCATGAACACTGAAGCTTTCTTT.

The rearrangement uses TRBV27 and TRBJ2-2, with 9 bases fitting TRBD1. The CDR3 has 16 amino acids. The V segment lost 5 bases and the J segment 3 bases; nucleotides outside the gene matches: 7. The germline V gene encodes CDR1 MNHEY and CDR2 SMNVEV (reference sequence). The CDR3, as DNA: TGTGCCAGCAGTCTAGGGACAGGGTGGTACACCGGGGAGCTGTTTTTT. Translated, it gives CASSLGTGWYTGELFF.

The DNA of the CDR3 is TGTGCCAGCAGCTTTGTTGGGACTAGCGGGACTATTGAGACCCAGTACTTC. It specifies CASSFVGTSGTIETQYF. The chain joins TRBV7-9 to TRBJ2-5, with 13 bases identical to TRBD2. Per the germline V gene, CDR1 is SEHNR and CDR2 is FQNEAQ (reference sequence). V was pared by 3 bases and J by 5 bases, with 9 bases of the junction left unmatched. This CDR3 contains 17 residues.

The V and J genes are TRBV6-5 and TRBJ1-5, with D tentatively TRBD1 (5 bases). This CDR3 spans 15 amino acids. V lost 6 bases and J 2 bases, leaving 14 bases between the germline ends. The germline CDR1 and CDR2 sequences are MNHEY and SVGAGI. CDR3 DNA: TGTGCCAGCAGGCACGGGGGAACGGGCAATCAGCCCCAGCATTTT. It is translated as CASRHGGTGNQPQHF.

The chain joins TRBV2 to TRBJ2-7, with TRBD1 matching over 7 bases. CDR3 length equals 13 residues. The germline CDR1 and CDR2 sequences are SNHLY and FYNNEI. Trimming took 6 bases from V and 7 from J; bases not matched to a gene: 9. CDR3 loop: CASSADRAWEQYF. The CDR3, as DNA: TGTGCCAGCAGCGCCGACAGGGCCTGGGAGCAGTACTTC.

The gene calls are TRBV5-1 and TRBJ1-4; TRBD1 agrees at 7 bases. The CDR3 contains 15 residues. V trimming: 5 bases; J trimming: 5 bases; junction bases outside the gene matches: 9. Germline CDR1 is SGHRS and CDR2 is YFSETQ. The CDR3 sequence is CASRSDQGGNEKLFF. In DNA form, the CDR3 reads TGCGCCAGCAGATCGGATCAGGGGGGGAATGAAAAACTGTTTTTT.

To note about this clone: The sample has other DNA sequences that encode this CDR3 too. This sequence joins TRBV5-6 and TRBJ2-5, with D unresolved. Germline V CDR1 and CDR2: SGHDT, YYEEEE. The V end was cut by 4 bases, the J end by 5 bases, with 6 bases between. This CDR3 has 11 residues. The CDR3 here is CASSLRETQYF. Here the CDR3 DNA reads TGTGCCAGCAGCCTGAGGGAGACCCAGTACTTC.

The chain joins TRBV11-3 to TRBJ2-6, with D unresolved. The CDR3 is made up of 17 amino acids. Looked up from germline, CDR1 is SGHNT and CDR2 is YENEEA. The V end lost 5 bases, the J end lost 5 bases, and 19 bases lay between the germline ends. The CDR3 DNA reads TGTGCCAGCAGCGTCGACGGTCGACAAAGTCGGGCCAACGTCCTGACTTTC. This codes for CASSVDGRQSRANVLTF.

The chain links TRBV7-9 to TRBJ1-5; 7 bases agree with TRBD1. Germline CDR1 SEHNR, CDR2 FQNEAQ (reference sequence). Trimming removed 5 bases from V and 15 bases from J; junction bases left unmatched: 10. The CDR3 runs to 12 residues. The CDR3 loop reads CASSTKDRSLHF. The CDR3 DNA sequence: TGTGCCAGCAGCACAAAGGACAGGTCTCTGCATTTT. Filled out from reference TRBV7-9 and TRBJ1-5, the complete variable domain reads DTGVSQNPRHKITKRGQNVTFRCDPISEHNRLYWYRQTLGQGPEFLTYFQNEAQLEKSRLLSDRFSAERPKGSFSTLEIQRTEQGDSAMYLCASSTKDRSLHFGDGTRLSIL.

This chain connects TRBV19 to TRBJ2-5; 10 nucleotides line up with TRBD1. Unmatched junction bases numbered 9, after V lost 8 bases and J lost 3 bases. CDR3 length equals 15 residues. Germline values: CDR1 LNHDA, CDR2 SQIVND (reference sequence). The CDR3 nucleotides are TGTGCCAGTGCCCCGGGACAGGGGTTGAAAGAGACCCAGTACTTC. Protein product: CASAPGQGLKETQYF.

The rearrangement uses TRBV5-5 and TRBJ2-5; D call uncertain. The V end lost 0 bases, the J end lost 3 bases, and 9 bases lay between the germline ends. The CDR3 covers 14 residues. The germline V gene encodes CDR1 SGHKS and CDR2 YYEKEE (reference sequence). CDR3 DNA: TGTGCCAGCAGCTTGGAGGCGAGAAAAGAGACCCAGTACTTC. Translating it yields CASSLEARKETQYF.